This TCR beta chain was observed in a study of T cell repertoires in cytomegalovirus infection. The junction had 5 bases not matched to a gene; V was cut back by 5 bases and J by 2 bases. Per germline, CDR1 MNHEY and CDR2 SVGEGT. The CDR3 sequence is 15 residues long. Whole-study findings and limits: The study identified carriers of CMV plus the relevant HLA from cumulative public TCR beta family frequency.

TCRdb recomputed calls from the reads with MiXCR, one row per CDR3 protein. This repertoire shows approximately 390,000 distinct CDR3 sequences, approximately 35% found once; its top ten account for approximately 13%. As to this clonotype: What it binds is unknown.

Sequenced here: cultured PBMCs, sampled from culture after CMV antigen stimulation. This clonotype originated in a human donor in good health (CMV status not recorded). Some clones in this sample may be carry-over from other donors' samples. The chain links TRBV6-2 or TRBV6-3 to TRBJ2-7; TRBD2 aligns across 11 bases. The chain's CDR3 is CASSRGLAGPYEQYV. CDR3 nucleotide sequence: TGTGCCAGCAGTCGCGGACTAGCGGGCCCCTACGAGCAGTACGTC.